The T cell receptor (beta chain) described here comes from a study of blood T cells in healthy people across ages. Study-level results: Researchers said unsorted PBMCs prevented a conclusive naive versus antigen-experienced comparison.

The second PCR ran about 6 to 11 cycles with a sample-barcoded 5' primer and J-beta primers. MiXCR, run by TCRdb on the 5' RACE reads, gives a single entry per CDR3 protein. The sample gives some 670,000 distinct CDR3 sequences, about 51% of which show up once; roughly 14% is in the top ten. The CDR3 is 14 amino acids. CDR1 is SGHRS, CDR2 YFSETQ, per germline. The V segment lost 4 bases and the J segment 1 base; nucleotides outside the gene matches: 4. Regarding this clonotype: What it binds is not known.

This receptor was obtained from a woman older than 75 in good health. J is TRBJ2-5 and V is TRBV5-1, with 7 bases fitting TRBD1. The specimen was blood. Written as DNA, the CDR3 is TGCGCCAGCAGCACGGCAGGGGGCCAAGAGACCCAGTACTTC. Translated, it gives CASSTAGGQETQYF.